Reported below is one T cell receptor (beta chain). Its cognate antigen is unknown. This record comes from a study of siplizumab effects on memory and regulatory T cells. Clones were read by immunoSEQ multiplex PCR, and TCRdb kept only the in-frame ones, dropping some. The top ten hold roughly 0.61% of the sample, which has about 100,000 clones, about 95% seen once. Findings and caveats of the study: Tregs proliferating in siplizumab cultures lacked confirmation of their suppressive function.

The source of this sequence is a human donor in good health. Sample: Tregs sorted from blood.

The CDR3 DNA follows: TGCGCCAGCAGCTTGGCGGGGGGTACTACTGGCGAGCAGTACTTC. Protein product: CASSLAGGTTGEQYF. The genes are TRBV5-1 and TRBJ2-7; 7 bases are a match to TRBD2. Germline-derived CDR1 and CDR2 are SGHRS and YFSETQ. The CDR3 is 15 amino acids. V lost 0 bases, J lost 6 bases, and 9 bases stayed unmatched.